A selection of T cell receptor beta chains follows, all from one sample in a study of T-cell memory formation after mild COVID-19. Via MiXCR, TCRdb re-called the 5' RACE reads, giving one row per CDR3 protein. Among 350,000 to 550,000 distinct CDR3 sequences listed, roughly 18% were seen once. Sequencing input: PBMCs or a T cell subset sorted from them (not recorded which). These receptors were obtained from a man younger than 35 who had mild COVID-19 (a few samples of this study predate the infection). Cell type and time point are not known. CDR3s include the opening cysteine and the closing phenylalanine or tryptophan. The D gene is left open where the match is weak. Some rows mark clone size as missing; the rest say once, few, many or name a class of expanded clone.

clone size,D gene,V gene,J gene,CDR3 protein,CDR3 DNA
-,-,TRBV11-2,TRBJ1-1,CASSQSGTQYTEAFF,TGTGCCAGCAGCCAATCCGGGACACAGTACACTGAAGCTTTCTTT
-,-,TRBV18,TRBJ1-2,CASSEGSNYGYTF,TGTGCCAGCTCCGAGGGGAGTAACTATGGCTACACCTTC
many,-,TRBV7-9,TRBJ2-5,CASSLGGAQETQYF,TGTGCCAGCAGCTTGGGCGGGGCTCAAGAGACCCAGTACTTC
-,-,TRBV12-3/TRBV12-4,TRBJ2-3,CASSLDFTQYF,TGTGCCAGCAGTCTGGACTTTACGCAGTATTTT
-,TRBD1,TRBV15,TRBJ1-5,CATSRTGPGSNQPQHF,TGTGCCACCAGCAGGACAGGGCCCGGGAGCAATCAGCCCCAGCATTTT
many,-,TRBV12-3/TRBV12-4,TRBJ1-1,CASSRGSNTEAFF,TGTGCCAGCAGCCGGGGATCGAACACTGAAGCTTTCTTT
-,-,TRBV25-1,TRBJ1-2,CASSVGPNYGYTF,TGTGCCAGCAGTGTCGGACCTAACTATGGCTACACCTTC
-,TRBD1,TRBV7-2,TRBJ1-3,CASSWTGHSGNTIYF,TGTGCCAGCAGCTGGACAGGGCACTCTGGAAACACCATATATTTT
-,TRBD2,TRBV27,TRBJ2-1,CASSPGLAGKLSTYNEQFF,TGTGCCAGCAGTCCGGGACTAGCTGGGAAATTGAGCACCTACAATGAGCAGTTCTTC
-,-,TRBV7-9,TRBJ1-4,CASTAQPGKLFF,TGTGCCAGCACGGCCCAACCTGGAAAACTGTTTTTT
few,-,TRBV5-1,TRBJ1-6,CASSLAEYVGTVSPLHF,TGCGCCAGCAGCTTGGCAGAATACGTAGGGACGGTTTCACCCCTCCACTTT
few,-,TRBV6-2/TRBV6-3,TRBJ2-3,CASTSELFDTQYF,TGTGCCAGCACCTCGGAGTTGTTCGATACGCAGTATTTT
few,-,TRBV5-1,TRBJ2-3,CASFRGQGMTDTQYF,TGCGCCAGCTTCCGGGGGCAGGGGATGACAGATACGCAGTATTTT
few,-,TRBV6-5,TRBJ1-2,CASSYSINYGYTF,TGTGCCAGCAGTTACAGCATTAACTATGGCTACACCTTC
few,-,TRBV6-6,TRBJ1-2,CASRWGVGYGYTF,TGTGCCAGCAGATGGGGGGTCGGCTATGGCTACACCTTC
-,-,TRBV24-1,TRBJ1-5,CATKGALDQPQHF,TGTGCCACCAAAGGCGCCCTAGATCAGCCCCAGCATTTT
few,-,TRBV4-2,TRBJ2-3,CASSQGTSRADTQYF,TGTGCCAGCAGCCAAGGCACCAGCCGGGCAGATACGCAGTATTTT
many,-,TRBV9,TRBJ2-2,CASSLGPGGTGELFF,TGTGCCAGCAGCCTGGGGCCTGGCGGGACCGGGGAGCTGTTTTTT
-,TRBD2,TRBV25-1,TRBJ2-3,CASSEYPGGPTDTQYF,TGTGCCAGCAGTGAATATCCGGGGGGGCCCACAGATACGCAGTATTTT
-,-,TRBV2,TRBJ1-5,CASSATVRNQPQHF,TGTGCCAGCAGTGCGACCGTACGCAATCAGCCCCAGCATTTT
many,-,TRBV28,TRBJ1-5,CASDFTNQPQHF,TGTGCCAGCGATTTTACGAATCAGCCCCAGCATTTT
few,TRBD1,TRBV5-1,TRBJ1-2,CASSLASGTDGYTF,TGCGCCAGCAGCTTGGCCTCCGGGACAGATGGCTACACCTTC
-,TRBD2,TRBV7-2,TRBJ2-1,CASSLAGTRGNEQFF,TGTGCCAGCAGCTTAGCCGGGACTAGAGGCAATGAGCAGTTCTTC
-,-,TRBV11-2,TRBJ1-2,CASSSGERGYTF,TGTGCCAGCAGCTCGGGGGAGCGCGGCTACACCTTC
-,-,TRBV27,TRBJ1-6,CASSLGAGYNSPLHF,TGTGCCAGCAGTTTGGGGGCGGGGTATAATTCACCCCTCCACTTT
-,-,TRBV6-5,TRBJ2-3,CASSSQSGYTQYF,TGTGCCAGCAGTTCACAGAGCGGCTATACGCAGTATTTT
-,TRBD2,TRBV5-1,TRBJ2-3,CASSWRSGGATDTQYF,TGCGCCAGCAGCTGGAGGAGCGGGGGAGCCACAGATACGCAGTATTTT
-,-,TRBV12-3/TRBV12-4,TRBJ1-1,CASSLGGDAFF,TGTGCCAGCAGTTTAGGGGGAGACGCTTTCTTT
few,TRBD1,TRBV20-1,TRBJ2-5,CSASPGQGGYFETQYF,TGCAGTGCTTCACCGGGACAGGGGGGTTATTTCGAGACCCAGTACTTC
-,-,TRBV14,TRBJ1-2,CASSTKSRDQYYTF,TGTGCCAGCAGTACAAAGAGCAGGGATCAATACTACACCTTC
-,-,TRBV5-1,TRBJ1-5,CASSFPSYHQPQHF,TGCGCCAGCAGCTTCCCCAGTTACCATCAGCCCCAGCATTTT
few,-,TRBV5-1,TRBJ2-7,CASSLYSGVQVPEQYF,TGCGCCAGCAGCTTGTATTCTGGGGTTCAGGTCCCGGAGCAGTACTTC
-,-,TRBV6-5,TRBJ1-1,CASSYAGSTEAFF,TGTGCCAGCAGTTACGCGGGGTCCACTGAAGCTTTCTTT
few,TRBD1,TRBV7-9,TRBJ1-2,CASSSETGQGYYGYTF,TGTGCCAGCAGCTCAGAGACGGGACAGGGCTACTATGGCTACACCTTC
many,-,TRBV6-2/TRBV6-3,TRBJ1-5,CASSYRNQPQHF,TGTGCCAGCAGTTACCGAAATCAGCCCCAGCATTTT
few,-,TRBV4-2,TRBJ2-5,CASSQDPRGPKETQYF,TGTGCCAGCAGCCAAGATCCCCGGGGGCCGAAAGAGACCCAGTACTTC
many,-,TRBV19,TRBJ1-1,CASWFDAEAFF,TGTGCCAGTTGGTTCGACGCTGAAGCTTTCTTT
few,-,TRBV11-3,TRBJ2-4,CASSLGGSAKNIQYF,TGTGCCAGCAGCTTAGGGGGCTCCGCCAAAAACATTCAGTACTTC
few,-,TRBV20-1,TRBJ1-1,CSAAGHTEAFF,TGCAGTGCTGCCGGACATACTGAAGCTTTCTTT
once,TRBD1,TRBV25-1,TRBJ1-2,CASSGGQGNGYTF,TGTGCCAGCAGCGGGGGACAGGGCAATGGCTACACCTTC
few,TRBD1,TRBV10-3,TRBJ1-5,CAISESMTGGQPQHF,TGTGCCATCAGTGAGTCCATGACAGGGGGCCAGCCCCAGCATTTT
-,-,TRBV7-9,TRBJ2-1,CASSRRPEARDNEQFF,TGTGCCAGCAGCCGACGGCCTGAGGCCCGCGACAATGAGCAGTTCTTC
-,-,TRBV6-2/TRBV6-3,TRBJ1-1,CASGQGTLDAEAFF,TGTGCCAGCGGGCAGGGGACATTAGACGCTGAAGCTTTCTTT
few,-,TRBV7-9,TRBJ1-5,CASSSSTTSNQPQHF,TGTGCCAGCAGCTCCTCAACTACCAGCAATCAGCCCCAGCATTTT
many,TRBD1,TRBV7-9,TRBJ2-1,CASSEQGQGGEQFF,TGTGCCAGCAGCGAGCAGGGACAGGGAGGAGAGCAGTTCTTC
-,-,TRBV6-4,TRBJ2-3,CASSQGYRTDTQYF,TGTGCCAGCAGCCAGGGGTATCGGACAGATACGCAGTATTTT
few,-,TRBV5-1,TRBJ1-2,CASSFARVEGYTF,TGCGCCAGCAGCTTCGCCAGGGTGGAGGGCTACACCTTC